This T cell receptor (beta chain) was captured in a study of cytotoxic CD8 clonotypes in ibrutinib-treated CLL. Turning to the study itself: Among the samples, the mean was about 250,000 productive templates and 94,082 productive rearrangements.

Study-wide results and caveats: Clonality was elevated at ibrutinib response and had returned toward baseline at progression.

In regard to this clone: Its antigen is not known.

Sequenced by immunoSEQ multiplex PCR; TCRdb stores in-frame clones only, minus some. The data contain 100,000 to 150,000 clones, 80% to 90% of them singletons. CDR1 is LNHDA and CDR2 is SQIVND in the germline V gene (reference sequence). The CDR3 has 16 residues. Germline trimming cut 6 bases from V and 8 bases from J; bases unmatched to any gene: 13. The chain uses TRBV19 and TRBJ1-5, with 10 positions matching TRBD1. Here the sequenced sample was PBMCs, taken after 24 months of ibrutinib treatment. The receptor comes from a human donor with chronic lymphocytic leukemia. Here the CDR3 DNA reads TGTGCCAGTAGCGATGAGACAGGGGGCCGGTTCAAGCCCCAGCATTTT. Protein: CASSDETGGRFKPQHF.